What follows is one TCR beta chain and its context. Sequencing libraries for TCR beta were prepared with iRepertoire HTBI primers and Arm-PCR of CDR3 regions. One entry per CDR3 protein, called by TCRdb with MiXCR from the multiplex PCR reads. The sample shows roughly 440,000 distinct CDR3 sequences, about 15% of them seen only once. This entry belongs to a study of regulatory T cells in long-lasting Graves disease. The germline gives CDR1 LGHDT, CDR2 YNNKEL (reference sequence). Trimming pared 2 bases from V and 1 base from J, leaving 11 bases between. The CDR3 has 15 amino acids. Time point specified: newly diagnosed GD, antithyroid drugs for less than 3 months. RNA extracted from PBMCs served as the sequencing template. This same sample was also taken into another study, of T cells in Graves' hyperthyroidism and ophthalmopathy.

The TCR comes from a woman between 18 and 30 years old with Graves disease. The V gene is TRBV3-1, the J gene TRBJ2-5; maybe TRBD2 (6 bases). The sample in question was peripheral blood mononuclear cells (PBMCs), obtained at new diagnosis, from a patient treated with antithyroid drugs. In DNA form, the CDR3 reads TGTGCCAGCAGCCAACCGGGAGTAACCCAAGAGACCCAGTACTTC. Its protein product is CASSQPGVTQETQYF.